This TCR beta chain was retrieved from a study of shared clonotypes between healthy human individuals. The CDR3 is made up of 19 amino acids. The ends were cut back, 1 base at V and 0 bases at J, with 19 bases in the middle. Germline CDR1 reads SGHNT; CDR2 reads YENEEA. Libraries were prepared by immunoSEQ multiplex PCR; TCRdb keeps only in-frame clonotypes and omits some of them. Of around 500,000 clones in the sample, approximately 81% were seen once. This clone was found many times. The chain links TRBV11-3 to TRBJ2-1; D possibly corresponds to TRBD2 (5 bases). The sequence came from a woman between 40 and 50 years old in good health. Some clones in this sample may be carry-over from other donors' samples. Sample: PBMCs. The CDR3 reads CASSLARPWTGISYNEQFF. CDR3 DNA: TGTGCCAGCAGCTTAGCCCGACCCTGGACGGGGATCTCCTACAATGAGCAGTTCTTC.